Sequencing of this T cell receptor beta chain was carried out in a study of blood T cell repertoires in COVID-19. Whole-study context: The United States, Italy and Spain supplied acute and convalescent COVID-19 samples.

Authors' methods: Amplified reference gene primers provided the basis for estimating nucleated cell counts. Only in-frame clones appear in the TCRdb table, and some are missing; sequencing was by immunoSEQ multiplex PCR. V and J calls and clone size are as listed in that table; D and trimming were resolved from the DNA. Of roughly 150,000 clones in the sample, 83% are singletons; the top ten hold roughly a fifth. The CDR3 has 15 amino acids. V shed 2 bases, J shed 5 bases, and the junction held 6 bases outside the gene matches. Germline V CDR1 and CDR2: MNHEY, SVGAGI. The sequenced sample was peripheral blood. The chain is built from TRBV6-5 and TRBJ2-1; 7 positions agree with TRBD1. The sequence was collected from a woman aged 70-85 years who had recovered from COVID-19. In DNA form, the CDR3 reads TGTGCCAGCAGTTACCCTAACAGGGGAAACAATGAGCAGTTCTTC. Protein: CASSYPNRGNNEQFF.